This T cell receptor beta chain was retrieved from a study of regulatory T cells in long-lasting Graves disease. The CDR3 consists of 14 residues. V lost 6 bases and J 3 bases, leaving 14 bases between the germline ends. Germline CDR1 and CDR2: KGHSH and LQKENI. This clonotype was seen a handful of times. Since no conserved phenylalanine or tryptophan closes the CDR3, a read error is the likely cause. Time point meaning: newly diagnosed GD, antithyroid drugs for less than 3 months. PBMC-derived RNA was used for the TCR library. Relying on iRepertoire HTBI primers and Arm-PCR of CDR3 regions, the team built TCR beta libraries. MiXCR was run by TCRdb on the multiplex PCR reads, yielding one entry per CDR3 protein. The sample lists over 500,000 distinct CDR3 sequences, roughly 16% occurring once. These records were also assigned to another study, of T cells in Graves' hyperthyroidism and ophthalmopathy. That paper adds: Most expanded thyroid clonotypes above 0.001 also appeared in blood.

This receptor was obtained from a young woman with Graves disease. The rearrangement uses TRBV18 and TRBJ1-1; perhaps TRBD1 as D (6 bases). Sequenced material: peripheral blood mononuclear cells (PBMCs), taken at new diagnosis, from a patient treated with antithyroid drugs. The CDR3 reads CASSRGGLDTEAFL. The CDR3 region has the DNA TGTGCCAGCTCCCGGGGGGGCTTGGACACTGAAGCTTTCCTT.